Following are 15 T cell receptor beta chains from one sample sequenced in a study of vaccination effects on CD4 cells after COVID-19. These receptors' targets are unknown. Assay: immunoSEQ multiplex PCR; the TCRdb copy retains only in-frame clones and omits some. The table has about 27,000 clones, around three quarters seen once; the top ten hold about 20%. In the ViraFEST assay, antigen-specific CD4+ clonotypes were identified by expansion after peptide-pool stimulation. The culture ran for roughly ten days before CD4+ T cells were isolated. Absence of prior SARS-CoV-2 infection characterized the vaccine recipients, who showed negative nucleocapsid antibodies. Sequenced here: CD4+ T cells from PBMCs cultured with HCoV-NL63 spike peptides, sampled before COVID-19 vaccination. All receptors derive from a human donor who received a COVID-19 vaccine.

The J gene is TRBJ1-4, the V gene TRBV7-6; D is uncertain. This CDR3 is built from 16 residues. The V end was cut by 0 bases, the J end by 6 bases, with 14 bases between. Germline values: CDR1 SGHVS, CDR2 FNYEAQ. The CDR3 spells CASSLAAAGADEKLFF. As DNA, the CDR3 is TGTGCCAGCAGCTTAGCGGCAGCCGGCGCGGATGAAAAACTGTTTTTT.

This chain links TRBV2 with TRBJ2-7; 7 bases align to TRBD1. J gave up 7 bases and V 5 bases, and 5 bases lay outside the gene matches. The CDR3 loop spans 12 amino acids. In germline, CDR1 is SNHLY, CDR2 FYNNEI. This CDR3 is CASSRQGREQYF. The CDR3 DNA is TGTGCCAGCAGTAGACAGGGCCGGGAGCAGTACTTC.

The V call is TRBV4-2, the J call TRBJ2-5; D may be TRBD2 (5 bases). Germline CDR1 and CDR2: LGHNA and YNFKEQ. V lost 0 bases, J lost 1 base, and 15 bases lay in between. This CDR3 is built from 17 residues. Here the CDR3 DNA reads TGTGCCAGCAGCCAAGATGCTAGCCGGACTGTCCAAGAGACCCAGTACTTC. Amino acids: CASSQDASRTVQETQYF.

The rearrangement uses TRBV7-8 and TRBJ1-5, with TRBD1 matching over 9 bases. V lost 2 bases and J lost 4; bases outside the gene matches: 12. Germline lookup yields CDR1 SGHVS and CDR2 FQNEAQ. There are 18 residues in the CDR3. The CDR3 DNA is TGTGCCAGCAGCTTAACGACCGTCACAGGGGGCTTTAATCAGCCCCAGCATTTT. As protein: CASSLTTVTGGFNQPQHF.

The chain has TRBV10-3 and TRBJ1-1; D not certain. CDR1 and CDR2 (germline): ENHRY, SYGVKD. This CDR3 comprises 12 residues. Trimming pared 6 bases from V and 2 bases from J, leaving 7 bases between. The CDR3 spells CAIRQRNTEAFF. CDR3 in DNA: TGTGCCATCAGGCAGAGAAACACTGAAGCTTTCTTT.

CDR3 sequence reads: CAWSVNGAANEKLFF. The CDR3 DNA follows: TGTGCCTGGAGTGTAAACGGGGCCGCTAATGAAAAACTGTTTTTT. The chain uses TRBV30 and TRBJ1-4, with TRBD1 as a possible D gene (5 bases). Germline V gene sequence: CDR1 GTSNPN, CDR2 SVGIG (reference sequence). V shed 0 bases and J shed 3 bases, with 11 bases lying between them. There are 15 residues in the CDR3. Looking up the rest from reference TRBV30 and TRBJ1-4 gives the full variable domain: SQTIHQWPATLVQPVGSPLSLECTVEGTSNPNLYWYRQAAGRGLQLLFYSVGIGQISSEVPQNLSASRPQDRQFILSSKKLLLSDSGFYLCAWSVNGAANEKLFFGSGTQLSVL.

The CDR3 nucleotides are TGTGCCTGGAGTGCGCAGGGGCAGGGAGCTTTCTTT. Protein: CAWSAQGQGAFF. The chain employs TRBV30 and TRBJ1-1; D perhaps matches TRBD1 (6 bases). The CDR3 length is 12 residues. With 1 base removed from V and 10 bases from J, the gap between germline ends came to 13 bases. Germline V gene lookup returns CDR1 GTSNPN and CDR2 SVGIG (reference sequence).

This clone was detected once. J is TRBJ2-3 and V is TRBV20-1; either TRBD1 or TRBD2 may supply D (5 bases each). CDR3 length: 18 amino acids. Germline V gives CDR1 DFQATT, CDR2 SNEGSKA (reference sequence). V was pared by 3 bases and J by 6 bases, with 28 bases between. CDR3 region: CSASTTLRDPHPGDTQYF. The CDR3 DNA sequence: TGCAGTGCTAGTACTACCCTCCGGGACCCACACCCAGGGGATACGCAGTATTTT.

This clone was observed once. V usage is TRBV5-8 and J usage is TRBJ1-1; D may be TRBD1 (6 bases). The V gene's germline CDR1 is SGHTS and CDR2 YDEGEE. The CDR3 covers 14 residues. V lost 3 bases to trimming and J lost 0 bases, with 9 bases between them. CDR3 region: CASSSDSLNTEAFF. The CDR3 nucleotides read TGTGCCAGCAGCTCGGACAGTTTGAACACTGAAGCTTTCTTT.

This clone occurred a few times. The chain has TRBV14 and TRBJ1-2; tentatively, D is TRBD1 (6 bases). Deletions cut 1 base from V and 4 bases from J, with 10 bases between. Germline V CDR1 and CDR2: SGHDN, FVKESK. The CDR3 loop spans 14 amino acids. This chain's CDR3 is CASSQVGGVYGYTF. Here the CDR3 DNA reads TGTGCCAGCAGCCAAGTGGGGGGCGTCTATGGCTACACCTTC. The variable domain in full, with the rest retrieved from reference TRBV14 and TRBJ1-2, is EAGVTQFPSHSVIEKGQTVTLRCDPISGHDNLYWYRRVMGKEIKFLLHFVKESKQDESGMPNNRFLAERTGGTYSTLKVQPAELEDSGVYFCASSQVGGVYGYTFGSGTRLTVV.

V usage is TRBV5-1 and J usage is TRBJ2-1, with 10 bases that match TRBD1. With 4 bases clipped from V and 4 bases from J, the junction kept 8 bases outside the gene matches. The germline V gene encodes CDR1 SGHRS and CDR2 YFSETQ. The CDR3 covers 16 residues. The CDR3 DNA follows: TGCGCCAGCAGCGCCGGACAGGGGGGACCTTACAATGAGCAGTTCTTC. Translation: CASSAGQGGPYNEQFF.

The chain employs TRBV27 and TRBJ1-5; tentatively, D is TRBD1 (6 bases). Germline lookup yields CDR1 MNHEY and CDR2 SMNVEV (reference sequence). The V end lost 5 bases, the J end lost 7 bases, and 18 bases lay between the germline ends. The CDR3 has 15 residues. The CDR3 DNA reads TGTGCCAGCAGTGCCGACAGGACCTCAAGGCAGCCCCAGCATTTT. Amino acid sequence: CASSADRTSRQPQHF.

The rearrangement joins TRBV5-1 to TRBJ2-1, with a possible D match to TRBD1 (6 bases). The V end was cut by 0 bases, the J end by 1 base, with 8 bases between. The CDR3 length is 15 residues. Germline assignment: CDR1 SGHRS and CDR2 YFSETQ. Here the CDR3 DNA reads TGCGCCAGCAGCTTGGGACAGGCATCCTACAATGAGCAGTTCTTC. Translation gives CASSLGQASYNEQFF.

This sequence joins TRBV18 and TRBJ2-4, with no clear D. The CDR3 is made up of 11 amino acids. Germline CDR1 KGHSH, CDR2 LQKENI. V lost 2 bases to trimming and J lost 7 bases, with 3 bases between them. This CDR3 reads CASSPGNIQYF. The DNA of the CDR3 is TGTGCCAGCTCACCAGGGAACATTCAGTACTTC.

The chain links TRBV28 to TRBJ1-1; D not certain. CDR1 is MDHEN and CDR2 is SYDVKM in the germline V gene. Trimming removed 7 bases from V and 4 bases from J, with 10 bases in between. The CDR3 totals 12 residues. The CDR3 DNA sequence: TGTGCCAGCACTTTTGGGTTCACTGAAGCTTTCTTT. It yields the protein CASTFGFTEAFF.